Listed below are T cell receptor beta chains from one sample, sequenced in a study of shared clonotypes between healthy human individuals. Clones were read by immunoSEQ multiplex PCR, and TCRdb kept only the in-frame ones, dropping some. The table has about 2.1 million clones, about 93% seen once; the top ten hold around 1.8%. Sequenced input: naive CD8+ T cells from PBMCs. These receptors originate from a man younger than 35 in good health. Some clones in this sample may be carry-over from other donors' samples. The CDR3 runs from the conserved cysteine through the conserved F or W. Each record gives: V gene, J gene, CDR3 protein.

>TRBV30|TRBJ2-7
CAWSVMAPEQYF
>TRBV10-2|TRBJ2-4
CASSAATMAKNIQYF
>TRBV7-7|TRBJ2-1
CASSLGLADLGNEQFF
>TRBV9|TRBJ1-2
CASSLTQQRGYTF
>TRBV14|TRBJ2-7
CASSHPTGTSSYEQYF
>TRBV6-5|TRBJ2-3
CASRRAGLTDTQYF
>TRBV2|TRBJ1-4
CASSRRREKLFF
>TRBV19|TRBJ2-3
CASSTGTSGDTQYF
>TRBV27|TRBJ2-1
CASSIRDHSNEQFF
>TRBV28|TRBJ2-2
CASSLPTGELFF
>TRBV7-9|TRBJ2-7
CASSSWGDEQYF
>TRBV19|TRBJ2-1
CASSMGWDRSYNEQFF
>TRBV27|.
CASRPTSGPTYEQYF
>TRBV19|TRBJ2-1
CASSRNNEQFF
>TRBV29-1|TRBJ2-1
CSVGGKNEQFF
>TRBV11-2|TRBJ1-3
CASSFGTGSGNTIYF
>TRBV7-8|TRBJ2-7
CASSPEGWQEYF
>TRBV28|TRBJ2-3
CASSFSTAQGTDTQYF
>TRBV27|TRBJ2-1
CASSSGTSGTHEQFF
>TRBV4-3|TRBJ2-1
CASSPHRAGSSYNEQFF
>TRBV6-4|TRBJ2-1
CASSDSSSGMREQFF
>TRBV29-1|TRBJ2-3
CSVNGLGTHTDTQYF
>TRBV27|TRBJ2-1
CASSLLSGQAYNEQFF
>TRBV9|TRBJ2-5
CASSVSLGLGLETQYF
>TRBV27|TRBJ1-4
CASSTRDGGTNEKLFF
>TRBV19|TRBJ1-5
CASSIYTVSNQPQHF
>TRBV15|TRBJ2-7
CATSVPRGAPSYEQYF
>TRBV21-1|TRBJ1-1
CASSPPRQGLTEAFF
>TRBV4-1|TRBJ2-5
CASSQDLEGLGETQYF
>TRBV7-6|TRBJ2-1
CASSPRTSYNEQFF
>TRBV27|TRBJ2-7
CASRRTSGAKYEQYF
>TRBV5-1|TRBJ1-1
CASSLVSGTNTEAFF
>TRBV7-9|TRBJ1-1
CASSGRILDEAFF
>TRBV29-1|TRBJ1-2
CSVVRRLDYTF
>TRBV27|TRBJ2-5
CASSILAGVETQYF
>TRBV12-5|TRBJ2-1
CASAFGDYENEQFF
>TRBV5-1|TRBJ2-7
CASSLFNEQYF
>TRBV5-4|TRBJ2-7
CASSVAQGSYEQYF
>TRBV4-1|TRBJ2-7
CASSQDRKGAGEQYF
>TRBV6-1|TRBJ1-3
CASSEGWGTGNTIYF
>TRBV6-1|TRBJ2-7
CASGLETDYEQYF
>TRBV2|TRBJ2-3
CASSERASGRDTDTQYF
>TRBV7-9|TRBJ1-2
CASSFPTAPYGYTF
>TRBV7-2|TRBJ2-1
CASSFGGPNEQFF
>TRBV28|TRBJ2-1
CASRSDRSLYNEQFF
>TRBV7-7|TRBJ2-1
CASSPRLADNEQFF
>TRBV19|TRBJ2-3
CASSMTTGYTDTQYF
>TRBV10-2|TRBJ2-2
CASSESSRERTGELFF
>TRBV4-3|TRBJ2-7
CASSQDRTGSSYEQYF
>TRBV7-9|TRBJ1-1
CASSFGSGNTEAFF
>TRBV5-5|TRBJ2-7
CASSLKGTYWEQYF
>TRBV7-2|TRBJ2-7
CASSFPGQGAYEQYF
>TRBV28|TRBJ2-5
CASSMGRQETQYF